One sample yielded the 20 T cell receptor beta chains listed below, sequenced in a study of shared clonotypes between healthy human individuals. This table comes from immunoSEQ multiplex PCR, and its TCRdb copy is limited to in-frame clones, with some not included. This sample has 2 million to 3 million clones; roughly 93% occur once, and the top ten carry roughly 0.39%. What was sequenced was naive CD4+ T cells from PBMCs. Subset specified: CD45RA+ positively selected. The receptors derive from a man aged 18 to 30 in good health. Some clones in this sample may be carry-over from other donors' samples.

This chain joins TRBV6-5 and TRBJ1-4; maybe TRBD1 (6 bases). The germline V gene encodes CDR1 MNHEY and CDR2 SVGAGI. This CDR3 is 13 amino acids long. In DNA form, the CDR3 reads TGTGCTCTGGGGGGGCCAACTAATGAAAAACTGTTTTTT. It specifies CALGGPTNEKLFF.

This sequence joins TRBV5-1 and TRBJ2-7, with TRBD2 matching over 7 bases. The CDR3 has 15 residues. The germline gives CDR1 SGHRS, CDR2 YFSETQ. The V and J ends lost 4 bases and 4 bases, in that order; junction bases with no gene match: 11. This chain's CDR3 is CASSLGAGTGYEQYF. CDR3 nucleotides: TGCGCCAGCAGCCTGGGAGCGGGGACGGGGTACGAGCAGTACTTC.

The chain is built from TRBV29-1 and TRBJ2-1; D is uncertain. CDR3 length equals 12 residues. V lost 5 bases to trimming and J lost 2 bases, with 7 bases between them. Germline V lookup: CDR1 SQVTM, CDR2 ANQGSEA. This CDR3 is CSVPRTYNEQFF. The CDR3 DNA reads TGCAGCGTTCCGCGGACCTACAATGAGCAGTTCTTC.

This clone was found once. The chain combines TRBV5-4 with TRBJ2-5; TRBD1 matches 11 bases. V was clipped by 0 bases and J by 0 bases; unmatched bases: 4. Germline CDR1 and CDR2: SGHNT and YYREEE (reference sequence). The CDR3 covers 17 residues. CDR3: CASSLGRDRGYQETQYF. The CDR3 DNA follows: TGTGCCAGCAGCTTGGGCCGGGACAGGGGGTACCAAGAGACCCAGTACTTC. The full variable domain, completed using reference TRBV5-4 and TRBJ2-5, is ETGVTQSPTHLIKTRGQQVTLRCSSQSGHNTVSWYQQALGQGPQFIFQYYREEENGRGNFPPRFSGLQFPNYSSELNVNALELDDSALYLCASSLGRDRGYQETQYFGPGTRLLVL.

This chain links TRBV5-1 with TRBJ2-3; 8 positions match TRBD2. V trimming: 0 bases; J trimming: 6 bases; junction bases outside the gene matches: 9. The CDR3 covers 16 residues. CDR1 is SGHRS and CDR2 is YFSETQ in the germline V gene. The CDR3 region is CASSLAGSSGMDTQYF. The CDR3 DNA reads TGCGCCAGCAGCTTGGCGGGGAGTAGCGGGATGGATACGCAGTATTTT. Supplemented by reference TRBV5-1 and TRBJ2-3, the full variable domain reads KAGVTQTPRYLIKTRGQQVTLSCSPISGHRSVSWYQQTPGQGLQFLFEYFSETQRNKGNFPGRFSGRQFSNSRSEMNVSTLELGDSALYLCASSLAGSSGMDTQYFGPGTRLTVL.

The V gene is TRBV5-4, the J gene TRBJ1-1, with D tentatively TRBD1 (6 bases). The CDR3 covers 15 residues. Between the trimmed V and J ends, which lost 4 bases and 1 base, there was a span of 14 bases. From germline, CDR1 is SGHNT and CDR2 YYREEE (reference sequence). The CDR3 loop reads CASSPGQIRNTEAFF. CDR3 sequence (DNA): TGTGCCAGCAGCCCTGGACAGATTCGGAACACTGAAGCTTTCTTT.

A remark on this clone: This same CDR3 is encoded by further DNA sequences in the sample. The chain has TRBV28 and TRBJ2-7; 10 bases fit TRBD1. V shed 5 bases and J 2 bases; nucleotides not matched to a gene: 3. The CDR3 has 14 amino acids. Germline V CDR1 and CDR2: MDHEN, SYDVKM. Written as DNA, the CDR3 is TGTGCCAGCAGTAGCGGACAGGGGGCCTACGAGCAGTACTTC. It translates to CASSSGQGAYEQYF.

CDR3 loop: CASSLGDRDTSGYTF. The CDR3 DNA reads TGTGCCAGCAGCTTGGGGGACAGGGACACTAGTGGCTACACCTTC. V and J are TRBV5-6 and TRBJ1-2; TRBD1 matches 9 bases. This CDR3 comprises 15 residues. Unmatched junction bases numbered 7, after V lost 0 bases and J lost 7 bases. The germline V gene encodes CDR1 SGHDT and CDR2 YYEEEE.

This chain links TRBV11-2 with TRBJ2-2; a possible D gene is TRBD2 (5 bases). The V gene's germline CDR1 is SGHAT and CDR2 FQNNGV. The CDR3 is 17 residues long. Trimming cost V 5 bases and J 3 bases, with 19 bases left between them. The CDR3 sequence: CASSQLRAELHTGELFF. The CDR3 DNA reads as TGTGCCAGCAGCCAGCTGAGGGCCGAACTACACACCGGGGAGCTGTTTTTT.

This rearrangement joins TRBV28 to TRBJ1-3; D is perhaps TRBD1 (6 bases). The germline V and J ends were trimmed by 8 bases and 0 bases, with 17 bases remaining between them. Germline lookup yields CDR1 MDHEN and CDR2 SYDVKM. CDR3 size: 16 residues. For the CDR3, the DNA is TGTGCCAGCCGAGAAACAGGGTCCTACTCTGGAAACACCATATATTTT. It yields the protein CASRETGSYSGNTIYF.

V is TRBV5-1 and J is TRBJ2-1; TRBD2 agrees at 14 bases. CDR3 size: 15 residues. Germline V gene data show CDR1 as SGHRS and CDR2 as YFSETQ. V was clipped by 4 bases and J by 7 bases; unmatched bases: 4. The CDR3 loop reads CASSRTSGRSNEQFF. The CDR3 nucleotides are TGCGCCAGCAGCAGGACTAGCGGGAGGAGTAATGAGCAGTTCTTC.

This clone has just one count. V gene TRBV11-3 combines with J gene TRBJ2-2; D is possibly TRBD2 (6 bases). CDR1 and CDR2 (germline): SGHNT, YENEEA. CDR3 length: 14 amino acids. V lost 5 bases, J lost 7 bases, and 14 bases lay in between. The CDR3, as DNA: TGTGCCAGCAGCGCCCGACTAGGGAACGGGGAGCTGTTTTTT. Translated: CASSARLGNGELFF.

The CDR3 region is CASSFPGTGGYEQYF. In DNA form, the CDR3 reads TGTGCCAGCAGCTTCCCCGGGACAGGGGGCTACGAGCAGTACTTC. The chain uses TRBV7-2 and TRBJ2-7; 11 nucleotides line up with TRBD1. With 3 bases clipped from V and 3 bases from J, the junction kept 4 bases outside the gene matches. The CDR3 loop spans 15 amino acids. Germline CDR1 is SGHTA and CDR2 is FQGNSA. The variable domain in full, completed from reference TRBV7-2 and TRBJ2-7, reads GAGVSQSPSNKVTEKGKDVELRCDPISGHTALYWYRQSLGQGLEFLIYFQGNSAPDKSGLPSDRFSAERTGGSVSTLTIQRTQQEDSAVYLCASSFPGTGGYEQYFGPGTRLTVT.

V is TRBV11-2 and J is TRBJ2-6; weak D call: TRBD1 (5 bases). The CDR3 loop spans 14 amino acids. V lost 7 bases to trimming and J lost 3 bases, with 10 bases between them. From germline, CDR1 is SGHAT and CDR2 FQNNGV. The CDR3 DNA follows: TGTGCCAGCACCCTAGGGGTTGGGGCCAACGTCCTGACTTTC. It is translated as CASTLGVGANVLTF.

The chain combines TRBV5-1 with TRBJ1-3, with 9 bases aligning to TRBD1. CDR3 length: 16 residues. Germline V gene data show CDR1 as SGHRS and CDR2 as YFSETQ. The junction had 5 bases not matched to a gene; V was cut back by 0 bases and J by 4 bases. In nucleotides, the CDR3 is TGCGCCAGCAGCTTGGCCGGGACAGGGATCGGAAACACCATATATTTT. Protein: CASSLAGTGIGNTIYF. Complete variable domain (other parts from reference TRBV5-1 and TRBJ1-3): KAGVTQTPRYLIKTRGQQVTLSCSPISGHRSVSWYQQTPGQGLQFLFEYFSETQRNKGNFPGRFSGRQFSNSRSEMNVSTLELGDSALYLCASSLAGTGIGNTIYFGEGSWLTVV.

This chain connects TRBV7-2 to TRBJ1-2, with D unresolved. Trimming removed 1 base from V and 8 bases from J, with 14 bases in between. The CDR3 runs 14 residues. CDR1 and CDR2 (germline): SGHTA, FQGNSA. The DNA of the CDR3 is TGTGCCAGCAGCTTAGTAGCAGTACTATTCGGCTACACCTTC. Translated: CASSLVAVLFGYTF. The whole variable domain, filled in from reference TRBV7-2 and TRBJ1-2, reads GAGVSQSPSNKVTEKGKDVELRCDPISGHTALYWYRQSLGQGLEFLIYFQGNSAPDKSGLPSDRFSAERTGGSVSTLTIQRTQQEDSAVYLCASSLVAVLFGYTFGSGTRLTVV.

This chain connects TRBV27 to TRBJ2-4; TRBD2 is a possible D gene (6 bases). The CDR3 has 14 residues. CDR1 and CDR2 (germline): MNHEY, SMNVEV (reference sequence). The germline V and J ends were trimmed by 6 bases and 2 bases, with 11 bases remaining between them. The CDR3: CASRRSGSKNIQYF. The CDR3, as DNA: TGTGCCAGCAGACGAAGCGGGTCCAAAAACATTCAGTACTTC.

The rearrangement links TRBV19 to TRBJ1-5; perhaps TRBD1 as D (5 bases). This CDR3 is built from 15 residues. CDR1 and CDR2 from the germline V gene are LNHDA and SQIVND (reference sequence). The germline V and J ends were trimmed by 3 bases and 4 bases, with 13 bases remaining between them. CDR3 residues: CASSIRGDANQPQHF. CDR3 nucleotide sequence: TGTGCCAGTAGTATTAGAGGGGATGCAAATCAGCCCCAGCATTTT.

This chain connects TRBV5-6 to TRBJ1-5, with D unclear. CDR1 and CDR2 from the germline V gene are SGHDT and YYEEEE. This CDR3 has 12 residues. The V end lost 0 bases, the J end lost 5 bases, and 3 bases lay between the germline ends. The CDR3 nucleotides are TGTGCCAGCAGCTTGGCCGATCAGCCCCAGCATTTT. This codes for CASSLADQPQHF.

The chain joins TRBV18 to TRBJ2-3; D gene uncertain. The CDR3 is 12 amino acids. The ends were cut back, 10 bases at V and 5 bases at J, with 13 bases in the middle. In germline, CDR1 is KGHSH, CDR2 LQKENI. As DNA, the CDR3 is TGTGCCACCTCGAGCAGGTTAGATACGCAGTATTTT. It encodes CATSSRLDTQYF.